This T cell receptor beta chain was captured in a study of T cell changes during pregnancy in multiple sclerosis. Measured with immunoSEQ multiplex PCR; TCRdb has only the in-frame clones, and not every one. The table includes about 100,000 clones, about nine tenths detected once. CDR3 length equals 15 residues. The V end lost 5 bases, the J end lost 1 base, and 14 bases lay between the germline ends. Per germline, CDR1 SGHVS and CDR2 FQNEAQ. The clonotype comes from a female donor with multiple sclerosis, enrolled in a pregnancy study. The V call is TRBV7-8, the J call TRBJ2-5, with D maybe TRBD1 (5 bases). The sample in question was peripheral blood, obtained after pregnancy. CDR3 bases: TGTGCCAGCAGCCTTGGACAAGAGTCCCAAGAGACCCAGTACTTC. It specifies CASSLGQESQETQYF.